This T cell receptor beta chain is from a study of cytomegalovirus exposure and HLA in healthy donors. Findings of the study overall: Cytomegalovirus status, reportedly, was diagnosed with high specificity and sensitivity by the classifier. Across donors, sequencing depth was assumed by presence/absence analyses to be roughly uniform. Rarity characterized most TCR sequences, yet some public TCRs appeared in many donors.

Turning to this clone: No antigen is known for it. Other DNA sequences in this specimen translate into the identical CDR3.

This PCR relied on a set of 60 Vbeta primers and 13 Jbeta primers. Per the authors' pipeline: It was a later analysis that counted 83 million or so unique TCR beta chains, of which 9 million to 13 million were shared. This table comes from immunoSEQ multiplex PCR, and its TCRdb copy is limited to in-frame clones, with some not included. That table gives V, J and clone size, and the DNA gave D and trimming. In the table there are about 210,000 clones, roughly 79% of which are singletons. V dropped 1 base and J dropped 8; count of bases not matched to a gene: 5. From germline, CDR1 is LGHNA and CDR2 YSLEER. This CDR3 contains 15 residues.

The rearrangement joins TRBV4-3 to TRBJ2-1; 10 bases are a match to TRBD2. Sequencing input: PBMCs. The clonotype comes from a male donor in good health and CMV-seronegative. The CDR3 sequence is CASSQGLAGGDEQFF. CDR3 DNA: TGCGCCAGCAGCCAAGGACTAGCGGGCGGTGATGAGCAGTTCTTC.